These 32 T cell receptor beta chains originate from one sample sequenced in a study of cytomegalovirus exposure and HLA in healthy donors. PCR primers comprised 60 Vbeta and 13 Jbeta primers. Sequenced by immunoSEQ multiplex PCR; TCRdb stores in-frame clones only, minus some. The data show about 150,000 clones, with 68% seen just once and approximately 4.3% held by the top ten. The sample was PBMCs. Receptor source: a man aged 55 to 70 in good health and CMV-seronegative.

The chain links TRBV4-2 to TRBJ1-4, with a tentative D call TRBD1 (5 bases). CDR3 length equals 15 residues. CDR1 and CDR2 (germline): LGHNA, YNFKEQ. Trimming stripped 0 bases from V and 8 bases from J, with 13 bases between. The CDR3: CASSQDWQGGEKLFF. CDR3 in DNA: TGTGCCAGCAGCCAAGACTGGCAGGGAGGGGAAAAACTGTTTTTT.

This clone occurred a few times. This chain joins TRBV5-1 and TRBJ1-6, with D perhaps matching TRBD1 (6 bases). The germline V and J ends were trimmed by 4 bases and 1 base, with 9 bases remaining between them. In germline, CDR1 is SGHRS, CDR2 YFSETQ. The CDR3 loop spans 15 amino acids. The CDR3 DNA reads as TGCGCCAGCAGCGTAACAGGGTCCTATAATTCACCCCTCCACTTT. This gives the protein CASSVTGSYNSPLHF.

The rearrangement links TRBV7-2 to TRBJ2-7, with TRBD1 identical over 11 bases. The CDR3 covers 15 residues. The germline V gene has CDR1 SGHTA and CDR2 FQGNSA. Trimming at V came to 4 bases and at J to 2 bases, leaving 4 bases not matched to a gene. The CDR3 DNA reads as TGTGCCAGCAGCTACCCGGGACAGGGGGCCTACGAGCAGTACTTC. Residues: CASSYPGQGAYEQYF. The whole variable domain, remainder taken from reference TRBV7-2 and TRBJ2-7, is GAGVSQSPSNKVTEKGKDVELRCDPISGHTALYWYRQSLGQGLEFLIYFQGNSAPDKSGLPSDRFSAERTGGSVSTLTIQRTQQEDSAVYLCASSYPGQGAYEQYFGPGTRLTVT.

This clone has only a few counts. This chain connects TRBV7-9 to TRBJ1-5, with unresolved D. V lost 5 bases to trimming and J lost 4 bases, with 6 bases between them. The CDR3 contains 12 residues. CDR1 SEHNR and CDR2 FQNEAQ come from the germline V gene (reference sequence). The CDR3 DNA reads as TGTGCCAGCAGCAATATGAATCAGCCCCAGCATTTT. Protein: CASSNMNQPQHF.

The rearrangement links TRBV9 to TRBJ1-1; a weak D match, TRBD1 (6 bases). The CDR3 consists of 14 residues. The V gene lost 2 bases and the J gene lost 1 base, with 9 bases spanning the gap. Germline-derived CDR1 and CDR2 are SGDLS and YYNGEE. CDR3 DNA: TGTGCCAGCAGCGTGATACAGGGGAACACTGAAGCTTTCTTT. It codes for CASSVIQGNTEAFF.

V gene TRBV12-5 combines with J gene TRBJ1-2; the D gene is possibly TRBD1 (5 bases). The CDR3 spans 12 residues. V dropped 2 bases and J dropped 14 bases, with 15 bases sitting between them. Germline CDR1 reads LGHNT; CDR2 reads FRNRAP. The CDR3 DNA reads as TGTGCTAGTGGTTTGTACGGAGGGGAATTAACCTTC. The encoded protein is CASGLYGGELTF.

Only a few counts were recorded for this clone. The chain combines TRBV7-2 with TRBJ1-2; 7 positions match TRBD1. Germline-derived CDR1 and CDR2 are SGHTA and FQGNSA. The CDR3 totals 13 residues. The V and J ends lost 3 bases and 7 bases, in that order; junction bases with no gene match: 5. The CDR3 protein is CASSFGQGVGYTF. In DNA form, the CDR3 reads TGTGCCAGCAGCTTCGGCCAGGGGGTTGGCTACACCTTC. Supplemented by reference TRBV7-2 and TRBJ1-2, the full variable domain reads GAGVSQSPSNKVTEKGKDVELRCDPISGHTALYWYRQSLGQGLEFLIYFQGNSAPDKSGLPSDRFSAERTGGSVSTLTIQRTQQEDSAVYLCASSFGQGVGYTFGSGTRLTVV.

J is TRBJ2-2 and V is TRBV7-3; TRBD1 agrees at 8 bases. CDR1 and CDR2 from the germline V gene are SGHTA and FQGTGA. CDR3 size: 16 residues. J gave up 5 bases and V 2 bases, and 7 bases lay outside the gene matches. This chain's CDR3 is CASSLAGGAATGELFF. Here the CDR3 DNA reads TGTGCCAGCAGCTTAGCAGGGGGCGCGGCGACCGGGGAGCTGTTTTTT. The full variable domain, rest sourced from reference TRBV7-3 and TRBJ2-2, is GAGVSQTPSNKVTEKGKYVELRCDPISGHTALYWYRQSLGQGPEFLIYFQGTGAADDSGLPNDRFFAVRPEGSVSTLKIQRTERGDSAVYLCASSLAGGAATGELFFGEGSRLTVL.

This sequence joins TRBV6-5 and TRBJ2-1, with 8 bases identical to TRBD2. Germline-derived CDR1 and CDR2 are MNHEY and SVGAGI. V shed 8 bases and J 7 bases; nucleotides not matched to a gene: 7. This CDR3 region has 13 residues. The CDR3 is CASASGRVNEQFF. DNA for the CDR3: TGTGCCAGCGCCAGCGGGAGAGTGAATGAGCAGTTCTTC.

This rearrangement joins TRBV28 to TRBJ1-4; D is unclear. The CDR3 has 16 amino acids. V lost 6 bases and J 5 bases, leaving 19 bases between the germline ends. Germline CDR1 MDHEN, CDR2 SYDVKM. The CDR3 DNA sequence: TGTGCCAGCAGCCACCATCGGGATTACAAAAATGAAAAACTGTTTTTT. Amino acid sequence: CASSHHRDYKNEKLFF. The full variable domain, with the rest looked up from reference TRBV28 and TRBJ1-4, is DVKVTQSSRYLVKRTGEKVFLECVQDMDHENMFWYRQDPGLGLRLIYFSYDVKMKEKGDIPEGYSVSREKKERFSLILESASTNQTSMYLCASSHHRDYKNEKLFFGSGTQLSVL.

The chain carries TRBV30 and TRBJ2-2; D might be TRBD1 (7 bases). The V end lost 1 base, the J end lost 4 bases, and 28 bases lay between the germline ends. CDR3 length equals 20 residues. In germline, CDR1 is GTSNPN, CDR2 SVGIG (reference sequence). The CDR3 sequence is CAWSEEPGQRLGGRTGELFF. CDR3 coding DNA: TGTGCCTGGAGTGAGGAACCGGGACAGAGATTGGGAGGTCGCACCGGGGAGCTGTTTTTT.

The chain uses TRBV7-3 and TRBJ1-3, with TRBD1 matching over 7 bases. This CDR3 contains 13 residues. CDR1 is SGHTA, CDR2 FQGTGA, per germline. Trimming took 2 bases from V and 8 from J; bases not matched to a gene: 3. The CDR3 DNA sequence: TGTGCCAGCAGCTTATCCAGGGGGGACACCATATATTTT. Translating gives CASSLSRGDTIYF.

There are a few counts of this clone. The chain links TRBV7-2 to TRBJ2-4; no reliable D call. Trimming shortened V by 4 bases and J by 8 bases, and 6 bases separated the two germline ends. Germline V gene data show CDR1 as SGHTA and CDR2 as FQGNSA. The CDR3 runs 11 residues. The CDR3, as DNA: TGTGCCAGCAGCTCGGTAGACATTCAGTACTTC. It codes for CASSSVDIQYF.

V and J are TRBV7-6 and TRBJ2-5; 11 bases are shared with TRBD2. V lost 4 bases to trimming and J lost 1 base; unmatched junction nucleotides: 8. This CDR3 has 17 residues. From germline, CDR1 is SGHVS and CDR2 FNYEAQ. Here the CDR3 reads CASSSGLAVTSQETQYF. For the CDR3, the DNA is TGTGCCAGCAGCTCGGGACTAGCGGTAACCTCCCAAGAGACCCAGTACTTC.

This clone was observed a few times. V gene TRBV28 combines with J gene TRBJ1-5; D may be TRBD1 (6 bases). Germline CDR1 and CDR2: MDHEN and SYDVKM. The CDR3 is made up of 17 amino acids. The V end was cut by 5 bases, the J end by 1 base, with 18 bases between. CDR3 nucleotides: TGTGCCAGCAGTCCGGGGGGGGGCACCATGAGCAATCAGCCCCAGCATTTT. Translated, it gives CASSPGGGTMSNQPQHF.

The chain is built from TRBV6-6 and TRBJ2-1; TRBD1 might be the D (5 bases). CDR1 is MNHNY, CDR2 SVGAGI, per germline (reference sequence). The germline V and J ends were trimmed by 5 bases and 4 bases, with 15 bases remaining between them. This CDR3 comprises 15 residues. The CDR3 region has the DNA TGTGCCAGCAGTAAGCCAGACAGACCATACAATGAGCAGTTCTTC. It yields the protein CASSKPDRPYNEQFF.

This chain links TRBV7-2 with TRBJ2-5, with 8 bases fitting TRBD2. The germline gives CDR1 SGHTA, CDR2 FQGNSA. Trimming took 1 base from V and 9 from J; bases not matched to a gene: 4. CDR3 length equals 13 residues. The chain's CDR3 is CASSLGASGSQYF. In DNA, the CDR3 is TGTGCCAGCAGCTTAGGGGCTAGCGGGTCCCAGTACTTC.

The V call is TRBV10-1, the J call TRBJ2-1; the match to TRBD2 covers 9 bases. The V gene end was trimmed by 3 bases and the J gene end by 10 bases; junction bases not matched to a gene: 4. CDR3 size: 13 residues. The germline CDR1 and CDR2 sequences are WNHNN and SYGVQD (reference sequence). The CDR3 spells CASSETLAGEQFF. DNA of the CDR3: TGCGCCAGCAGTGAAACCCTAGCGGGAGAGCAGTTCTTC.

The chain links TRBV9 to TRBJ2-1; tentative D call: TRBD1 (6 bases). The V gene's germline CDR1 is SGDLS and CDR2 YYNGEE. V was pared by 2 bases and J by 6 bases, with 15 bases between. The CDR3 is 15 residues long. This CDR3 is CASSVGDTDGNEQFF. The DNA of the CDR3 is TGTGCCAGCAGCGTGGGGGACACCGATGGCAATGAGCAGTTCTTC. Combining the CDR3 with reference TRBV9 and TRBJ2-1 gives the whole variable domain DSGVTQTPKHLITATGQRVTLRCSPRSGDLSVYWYQQSLDQGLQFLIQYYNGEERAKGNILERFSAQQFPDLHSELNLSSLELGDSALYFCASSVGDTDGNEQFFGPGTRLTVL.

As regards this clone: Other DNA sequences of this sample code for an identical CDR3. For the CDR3, the DNA is TGTGCCAGCAGCCCGAGACAGGGAGCAGATACGCAGTATTTT. Protein: CASSPRQGADTQYF. This rearrangement joins TRBV7-9 to TRBJ2-3; the match to TRBD1 covers 7 bases. J was trimmed by 4 bases and V by 5 bases; bases with no gene match: 6. This CDR3 has 14 amino acids. Germline assignment: CDR1 SEHNR and CDR2 FQNEAQ (reference sequence).

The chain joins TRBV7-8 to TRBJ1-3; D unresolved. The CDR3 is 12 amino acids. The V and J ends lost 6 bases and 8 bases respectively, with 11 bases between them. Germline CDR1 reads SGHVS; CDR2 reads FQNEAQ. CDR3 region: CASRLGEYTIYF. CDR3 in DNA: TGTGCCAGCAGACTTGGGGAGTACACCATATATTTT.

CDR3 in DNA: TGTGCCAGCAGCTTAGGTGGCGGGAGCTCTGGAAACACCATATATTTT. Translation gives CASSLGGGSSGNTIYF. V and J are TRBV11-2 and TRBJ1-3; D unresolved. V was shortened by 1 base and J by 0 bases, with 10 bases between the two germline ends. There are 16 residues in the CDR3. Germline lookup yields CDR1 SGHAT and CDR2 FQNNGV.

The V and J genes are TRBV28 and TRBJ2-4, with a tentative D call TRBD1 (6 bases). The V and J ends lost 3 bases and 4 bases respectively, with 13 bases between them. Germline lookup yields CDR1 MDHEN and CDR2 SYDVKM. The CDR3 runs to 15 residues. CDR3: CASSLGTSLKNIQYF. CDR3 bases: TGTGCCAGCAGTTTGGGGACATCACTGAAAAACATTCAGTACTTC. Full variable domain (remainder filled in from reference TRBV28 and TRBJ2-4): DVKVTQSSRYLVKRTGEKVFLECVQDMDHENMFWYRQDPGLGLRLIYFSYDVKMKEKGDIPEGYSVSREKKERFSLILESASTNQTSMYLCASSLGTSLKNIQYFGAGTRLSVL.

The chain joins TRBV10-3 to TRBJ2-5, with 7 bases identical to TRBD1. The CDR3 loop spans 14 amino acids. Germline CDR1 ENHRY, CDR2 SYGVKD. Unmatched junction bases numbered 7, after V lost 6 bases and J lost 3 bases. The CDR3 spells CAISIGTEEETQYF. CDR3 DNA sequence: TGTGCCATCAGCATAGGGACAGAGGAAGAGACCCAGTACTTC.

CDR3 nucleotide sequence: TGTGCCAGCAGTCGGGACAGCCAAGAGACCCAGTACTTC. This encodes CASSRDSQETQYF. The chain is built from TRBV7-6 and TRBJ2-5, with 7 bases matching TRBD1. The germline CDR1 and CDR2 sequences are SGHVS and FNYEAQ. The CDR3 totals 13 residues. Unmatched junction bases numbered 2, after V lost 6 bases and J lost 1 base.

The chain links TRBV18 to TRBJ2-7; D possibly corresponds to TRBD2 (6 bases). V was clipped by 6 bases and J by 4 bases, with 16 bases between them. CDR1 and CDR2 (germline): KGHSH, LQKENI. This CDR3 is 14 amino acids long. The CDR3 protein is CASSQGSGRYEQYF. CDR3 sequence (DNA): TGTGCCAGCTCGCAAGGGTCAGGGAGGTACGAGCAGTACTTC.

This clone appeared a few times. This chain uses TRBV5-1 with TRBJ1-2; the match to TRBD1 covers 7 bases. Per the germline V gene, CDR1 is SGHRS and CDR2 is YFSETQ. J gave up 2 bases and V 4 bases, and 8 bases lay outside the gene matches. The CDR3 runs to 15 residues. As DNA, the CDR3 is TGCGCCAGCAGCCGCGGCGACAGGGCCAACTATGGCTACACCTTC. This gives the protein CASSRGDRANYGYTF.

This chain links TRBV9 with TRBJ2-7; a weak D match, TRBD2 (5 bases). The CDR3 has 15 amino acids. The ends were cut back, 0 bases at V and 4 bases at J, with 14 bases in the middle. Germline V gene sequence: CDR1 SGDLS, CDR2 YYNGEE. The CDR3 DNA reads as TGTGCCAGCAGCGTAGCCCCGGGGTCGGGGTACGAGCAGTACTTC. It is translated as CASSVAPGSGYEQYF.

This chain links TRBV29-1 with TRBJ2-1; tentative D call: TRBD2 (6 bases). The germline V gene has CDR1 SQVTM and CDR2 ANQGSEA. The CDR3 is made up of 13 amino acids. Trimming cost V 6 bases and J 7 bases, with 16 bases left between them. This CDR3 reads CSVTWGLMNEQFF. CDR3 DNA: TGCAGCGTGACCTGGGGACTGATGAATGAGCAGTTCTTC.

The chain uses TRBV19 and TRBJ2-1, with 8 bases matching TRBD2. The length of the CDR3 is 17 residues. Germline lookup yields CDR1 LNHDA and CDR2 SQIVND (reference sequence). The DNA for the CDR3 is TGTGTTATAAGGGCGGGAGGCCCATTGGACTCCTACAATGAGCAGTTCTTC. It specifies CVIRAGGPLDSYNEQFF.

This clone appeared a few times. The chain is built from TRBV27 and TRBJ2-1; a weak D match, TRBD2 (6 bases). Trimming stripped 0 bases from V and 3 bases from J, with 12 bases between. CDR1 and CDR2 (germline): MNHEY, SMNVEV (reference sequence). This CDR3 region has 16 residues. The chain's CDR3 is CASSLSGGLLYNEQFF. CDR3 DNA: TGTGCCAGCAGTTTATCGGGGGGACTTCTCTACAATGAGCAGTTCTTC.

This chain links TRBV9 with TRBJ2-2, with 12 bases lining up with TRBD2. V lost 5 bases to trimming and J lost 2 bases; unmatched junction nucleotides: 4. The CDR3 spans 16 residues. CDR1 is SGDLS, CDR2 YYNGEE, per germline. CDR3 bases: TGTGCCAGCAGAGCTAGCGGGAGGGTAAACACCGGGGAGCTGTTTTTT. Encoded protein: CASRASGRVNTGELFF.